This T cell receptor (beta chain) was sequenced during a study of identical twins. Overall study results and limits: Less excess twin sharing appeared in beta out-of-frame sequences. Within cord blood, abundant beta clonotypes carried fewer insertions, but memory repertoires showed no such trend.

TCRdb fed the 5' RACE reads into MiXCR, producing one record per CDR3 protein. In the table there are around 280,000 distinct CDR3 sequences, more than 6.5% of which are singletons. A remark on this clonotype: Its target is not known.

Per germline, CDR1 KGHSH and CDR2 LQKENI. V was clipped by 2 bases and J by 0 bases, with 13 bases between them. This CDR3 contains 16 residues. This same sample was also taken into another study, of yellow fever vaccine responses in identical twins.

The chain carries TRBV18 and TRBJ1-2, with a possible D match to TRBD1 (5 bases). The sample taken for sequencing was memory (CD45RO+) T cells sorted from blood. The receptor's source is a woman aged 18-29 years in good health. CDR3: CASSPTGTPANYGYTF. The CDR3 coding sequence is TGTGCCAGCTCACCAACCGGGACCCCAGCTAACTATGGCTACACCTTC.